This T cell receptor beta chain stems from a study of blood T cells in healthy people across ages. Next came a second PCR, run for about 6 to 11 cycles, which used a sample-barcoded 5' primer along with a J-beta primer mix. TCRdb re-called the 5' RACE reads with MiXCR, one entry per CDR3 protein. Among around 870,000 distinct CDR3 sequences listed, under 30% were seen once. CDR1 is SGHTA, CDR2 FQGNSA, per germline. The CDR3 is made up of 15 amino acids. The sequenced sample was blood. The source of this sequence is a woman older than 75 in good health. The rearrangement joins TRBV7-2 to TRBJ2-7; 8 positions agree with TRBD1. The J call may be incorrect, as the DNA end agrees better with TRBJ2-5. CDR3 protein: CASSPGQVEGETQYF. CDR3 nucleotides: TGTGCCAGCAGCCCGGGACAGGTAGAAGGAGAGACCCAGTACTTC.